Listed below are T cell receptor beta chains from one sample, sequenced in a study of T cell changes during pregnancy in multiple sclerosis. Profiling relied on immunoSEQ multiplex PCR, and the TCRdb table lists in-frame clones only, not all of them. This sample has 67,000 or so clones, with over 80% found just once. Sequencing used CD8+ T cells from peripheral blood mononuclear cells, obtained in the third trimester of pregnancy. The receptors come from a female donor in good health, enrolled as a control in a pregnancy study. Both conserved end residues are part of each CDR3. A D gene is named only where the DNA matches it firmly. Size values are once, few and many counts, or a class for expanded clones, and some rows have none.

V gene: TRBV2; clone size: -; D gene: TRBD1; J gene: TRBJ2-1; CDR3 protein: CASSGQGSSYNEQFF; CDR3 DNA: TGTGCCAGCAGTGGACAGGGAAGCTCCTACAATGAGCAGTTCTTC
V gene: TRBV19; clone size: -; D gene: -; J gene: TRBJ1-1; CDR3 protein: CASSPRVQPEAFF; CDR3 DNA: TGTGCCAGTAGTCCCAGGGTGCAACCTGAAGCTTTCTTT
V gene: TRBV4-1; clone size: -; D gene: TRBD1; J gene: TRBJ2-7; CDR3 protein: CASSQGDSEQYF; CDR3 DNA: TGCGCCAGCAGCCAAGGGGACAGCGAGCAGTACTTC
V gene: TRBV2; clone size: -; D gene: TRBD1; J gene: TRBJ2-7; CDR3 protein: CASRGQGEQYF; CDR3 DNA: TGTGCCAGCAGGGGACAGGGCGAGCAGTACTTC
V gene: TRBV5-6; clone size: -; D gene: TRBD1; J gene: TRBJ1-1; CDR3 protein: CASSPGQMNTEAFF; CDR3 DNA: TGTGCCAGCAGCCCGGGACAGATGAACACTGAAGCTTTCTTT
V gene: TRBV27; clone size: -; D gene: -; J gene: TRBJ1-4; CDR3 protein: CASSKEIGLGREKLFF; CDR3 DNA: TGTGCCAGCAGCAAAGAGATCGGCCTGGGGAGAGAAAAACTGTTTTTT
V gene: TRBV30; clone size: few; D gene: -; J gene: TRBJ1-1; CDR3 protein: CAWSPPPGEAFF; CDR3 DNA: TGTGCCTGGAGTCCTCCTCCGGGTGAAGCTTTCTTT
V gene: TRBV2; clone size: -; D gene: -; J gene: TRBJ1-2; CDR3 protein: CAKAPIYYGYTF; CDR3 DNA: TGTGCCAAAGCCCCCATTTACTATGGCTACACCTTC
V gene: TRBV27; clone size: -; D gene: TRBD2; J gene: TRBJ2-1; CDR3 protein: CASSPKQGSRSGLAENEQFF; CDR3 DNA: TGTGCCAGCAGCCCGAAACAGGGTTCTCGCTCGGGACTAGCGGAAAATGAGCAGTTCTTC
V gene: TRBV7-9; clone size: -; D gene: TRBD2; J gene: TRBJ2-7; CDR3 protein: CASSLVTSGGDEQYF; CDR3 DNA: TGTGCCAGCAGCTTAGTAACTAGCGGGGGAGACGAGCAGTACTTC
V gene: TRBV19; clone size: -; D gene: TRBD1; J gene: TRBJ2-7; CDR3 protein: CASSFRQGALVEQYF; CDR3 DNA: TGTGCCAGTAGTTTCCGACAGGGGGCTTTAGTCGAGCAGTACTTC
V gene: TRBV14; clone size: once; D gene: -; J gene: TRBJ1-1; CDR3 protein: CASSQDFQVEAFF; CDR3 DNA: TGTGCCAGCAGCCAAGATTTTCAGGTAGAAGCTTTCTTT
V gene: TRBV27; clone size: -; D gene: -; J gene: TRBJ1-1; CDR3 protein: CASSLSPGTEAFF; CDR3 DNA: TGTGCCAGCAGTTTAAGTCCGGGGACTGAAGCTTTCTTT
V gene: TRBV2; clone size: -; D gene: TRBD2; J gene: TRBJ2-3; CDR3 protein: CASSEVLAGVRDTQYF; CDR3 DNA: TGTGCCAGCAGTGAAGTACTAGCGGGGGTACGTGATACGCAGTATTTT
V gene: TRBV12-5; clone size: once; D gene: TRBD1; J gene: TRBJ1-1; CDR3 protein: CASAPGTVNTEAFF; CDR3 DNA: TGTGCTAGTGCCCCTGGGACAGTGAACACTGAAGCTTTCTTT
V gene: TRBV18; clone size: -; D gene: -; J gene: TRBJ2-7; CDR3 protein: CASSPRDNSYEQYF; CDR3 DNA: TGTGCCAGCTCACCGCGAGACAATTCCTACGAGCAGTACTTC
V gene: TRBV30; clone size: -; D gene: TRBD1; J gene: TRBJ1-2; CDR3 protein: CAWSAGGTYGYTF; CDR3 DNA: TGTGCCTGGAGTGCAGGGGGGACCTATGGCTACACCTTC
V gene: TRBV27; clone size: -; D gene: -; J gene: TRBJ1-2; CDR3 protein: CASSLVGAVEDGYTF; CDR3 DNA: TGTGCCAGCAGCCTCGTGGGAGCGGTTGAAGATGGCTACACCTTC
V gene: TRBV7-9; clone size: -; D gene: -; J gene: TRBJ1-1; CDR3 protein: CASTPTLRGGGTEAFF; CDR3 DNA: TGTGCCAGCACCCCTACTCTCCGGGGGGGAGGTACTGAAGCTTTCTTT
V gene: TRBV5-8; clone size: -; D gene: TRBD1; J gene: TRBJ2-7; CDR3 protein: CASSLTGQGDEQYF; CDR3 DNA: TGTGCCAGCAGCTTAACCGGACAGGGGGACGAGCAGTACTTC
V gene: TRBV7-9; clone size: -; D gene: TRBD1; J gene: TRBJ1-1; CDR3 protein: CASSPRDSRMNTEAFF; CDR3 DNA: TGTGCCAGCAGCCCAAGGGACAGCCGCATGAACACTGAAGCTTTCTTT
V gene: TRBV27; clone size: -; D gene: TRBD1; J gene: TRBJ1-2; CDR3 protein: CASKWTGGDGYTF; CDR3 DNA: TGTGCCAGCAAATGGACAGGGGGCGATGGCTACACCTTC
V gene: TRBV4-1; clone size: -; D gene: TRBD2; J gene: TRBJ2-5; CDR3 protein: CASSPGGPEETQYF; CDR3 DNA: TGCGCCAGCAGCCCGGGGGGGCCCGAGGAGACCCAGTACTTC
V gene: TRBV7-2; clone size: few; D gene: TRBD1; J gene: TRBJ1-2; CDR3 protein: CASSTGQGALGYTF; CDR3 DNA: TGTGCCAGCAGCACCGGACAGGGGGCTTTAGGCTACACCTTC
V gene: TRBV4-3; clone size: many; D gene: -; J gene: TRBJ2-6; CDR3 protein: CASSQDQGTGANVLTF; CDR3 DNA: TGCGCCAGCAGCCAAGACCAGGGGACCGGGGCCAACGTCCTGACTTTC
V gene: TRBV16; clone size: -; D gene: TRBD1; J gene: TRBJ1-1; CDR3 protein: CASSLMTGKKTEAFF; CDR3 DNA: TGTGCCAGCAGCCTTATGACAGGGAAGAAAACTGAAGCTTTCTTT
V gene: TRBV4-3; clone size: -; D gene: -; J gene: TRBJ2-7; CDR3 protein: CASSQEDSSYEQYF; CDR3 DNA: TGCGCCAGCAGCCAAGAGGACAGCTCCTACGAGCAGTACTTC
V gene: TRBV27; clone size: -; D gene: TRBD2; J gene: TRBJ2-7; CDR3 protein: CASSLAGGSSYEQYF; CDR3 DNA: TGTGCCAGCAGCCTAGCGGGGGGAAGCTCCTACGAGCAGTACTTC
V gene: TRBV7-9; clone size: -; D gene: -; J gene: TRBJ1-1; CDR3 protein: CASSSSTISRNTEAFF; CDR3 DNA: TGTGCCAGCAGCTCCTCCACAATATCCCGGAACACTGAAGCTTTCTTT
V gene: TRBV4-3; clone size: once; D gene: TRBD1; J gene: TRBJ1-3; CDR3 protein: CASSQGQGPSGNTIYF; CDR3 DNA: TGCGCCAGCAGCCAGGGACAGGGGCCTTCTGGAAACACCATATATTTT
V gene: TRBV4-3; clone size: -; D gene: TRBD1; J gene: TRBJ1-2; CDR3 protein: CASSQDRDRDGYTF; CDR3 DNA: TGCGCCAGCAGCCAAGATAGGGACAGGGATGGCTACACCTTC
V gene: TRBV10-3; clone size: -; D gene: -; J gene: TRBJ1-1; CDR3 protein: CAISDSLGTEAFF; CDR3 DNA: TGTGCCATCAGCGACAGTCTTGGCACTGAAGCTTTCTTT
V gene: TRBV4-3; clone size: -; D gene: -; J gene: TRBJ2-5; CDR3 protein: CASSQDRIQETQYF; CDR3 DNA: TGCGCCAGCAGCCAAGATCGTATCCAGGAGACCCAGTACTTC
V gene: TRBV18; clone size: -; D gene: TRBD1; J gene: TRBJ1-6; CDR3 protein: CASSPLQTGSNSPLHF; CDR3 DNA: TGTGCCAGCTCACCCCTCCAGACAGGGAGTAATTCACCCCTCCACTTT
V gene: TRBV4-3; clone size: -; D gene: TRBD2; J gene: TRBJ2-1; CDR3 protein: CASSQGLAGRSYNEQFF; CDR3 DNA: TGCGCCAGCAGCCAAGGACTAGCGGGGCGCTCCTACAATGAGCAGTTCTTC
V gene: TRBV6-1; clone size: -; D gene: -; J gene: TRBJ2-7; CDR3 protein: CASSESTTGLWPYEQYF; CDR3 DNA: TGTGCCAGCAGTGAATCGACTACTGGACTCTGGCCCTACGAGCAGTACTTC
V gene: TRBV7-3; clone size: -; D gene: TRBD1; J gene: TRBJ1-1; CDR3 protein: CASSPKPFGTGGLSTEAFF; CDR3 DNA: TGTGCCAGCAGCCCGAAACCCTTCGGGACAGGGGGCTTGAGCACTGAAGCTTTCTTT
V gene: TRBV9; clone size: once; D gene: -; J gene: TRBJ2-3; CDR3 protein: CASSVVRGDTQYF; CDR3 DNA: TGTGCCAGCAGCGTAGTAAGAGGAGATACGCAGTATTTT
V gene: TRBV27; clone size: -; D gene: -; J gene: TRBJ1-2; CDR3 protein: CASTSPGGSGYTF; CDR3 DNA: TGTGCCAGCACCTCCCCTGGGGGCAGTGGCTACACCTTC
V gene: TRBV6-1; clone size: -; D gene: -; J gene: TRBJ1-6; CDR3 protein: CASSERGSNSPLHF; CDR3 DNA: TGTGCCAGCAGTGAAAGGGGTAGTAATTCACCCCTCCACTTT
V gene: TRBV7-6; clone size: once; D gene: -; J gene: TRBJ1-2; CDR3 protein: CASSPTGRVIDGYTF; CDR3 DNA: TGTGCCAGCAGCCCCACCGGCAGGGTGATCGATGGCTACACCTTC
V gene: TRBV4-2; clone size: -; D gene: TRBD2; J gene: TRBJ2-3; CDR3 protein: CASSQGLAGGPSTDTQYF; CDR3 DNA: TGTGCCAGCAGCCAAGGACTAGCGGGGGGGCCTAGCACAGATACGCAGTATTTT
V gene: TRBV11-2; clone size: few; D gene: TRBD1; J gene: TRBJ2-1; CDR3 protein: CASRPPGQPYNEQFF; CDR3 DNA: TGTGCCAGCAGACCCCCGGGACAGCCCTACAATGAGCAGTTCTTC
V gene: TRBV4-1; clone size: -; D gene: -; J gene: TRBJ1-1; CDR3 protein: CASSQGTAEAFF; CDR3 DNA: TGCGCCAGCAGCCAAGGGACAGCTGAAGCTTTCTTT
V gene: TRBV5-6; clone size: -; D gene: -; J gene: TRBJ2-5; CDR3 protein: CASSLGPGVRVQETQYF; CDR3 DNA: TGTGCCAGCAGCTTGGGTCCAGGAGTGAGGGTGCAAGAGACCCAGTACTTC
V gene: TRBV10-2; clone size: -; D gene: TRBD1; J gene: TRBJ1-6; CDR3 protein: CASSESGTGYSPLHF; CDR3 DNA: TGCGCCAGCAGTGAGTCTGGGACAGGGTATTCACCCCTCCACTTT
V gene: TRBV2; clone size: -; D gene: TRBD1; J gene: TRBJ1-2; CDR3 protein: CASSGNYRGADGYTF; CDR3 DNA: TGTGCCAGCAGCGGTAATTACAGGGGGGCTGATGGCTACACCTTC
V gene: TRBV7-2; clone size: -; D gene: -; J gene: TRBJ1-1; CDR3 protein: CASSLGFQSEAFF; CDR3 DNA: TGTGCCAGCAGCTTAGGGTTTCAGTCTGAAGCTTTCTTT
V gene: TRBV9; clone size: -; D gene: TRBD2; J gene: TRBJ2-1; CDR3 protein: CASSVESSGGYYNEQFF; CDR3 DNA: TGTGCCAGCAGCGTAGAGTCTAGCGGGGGGTACTACAATGAGCAGTTCTTC
V gene: TRBV4-3; clone size: -; D gene: -; J gene: TRBJ2-1; CDR3 protein: CASSLIDREVEQFF; CDR3 DNA: TGCGCCAGCAGCCTCATCGACAGGGAGGTTGAGCAGTTCTTC
V gene: TRBV4-3; clone size: -; D gene: -; J gene: TRBJ1-5; CDR3 protein: CASSQDSLGNQPQHF; CDR3 DNA: TGCGCCAGCAGCCAAGACAGTTTGGGCAATCAGCCCCAGCATTTT
V gene: TRBV9; clone size: -; D gene: -; J gene: TRBJ2-7; CDR3 protein: CASSAEYEQYF; CDR3 DNA: TGTGCCAGCAGCGCTGAGTACGAGCAGTACTTC
V gene: TRBV19; clone size: -; D gene: -; J gene: TRBJ1-5; CDR3 protein: CASSPSNQPQHF; CDR3 DNA: TGTGCCAGTAGTCCGAGCAATCAGCCCCAGCATTTT
V gene: TRBV11-2; clone size: -; D gene: -; J gene: TRBJ1-5; CDR3 protein: CASSSGWGNQPQHF; CDR3 DNA: TGTGCCAGCAGCTCCGGGTGGGGCAATCAGCCCCAGCATTTT
V gene: TRBV29-1; clone size: -; D gene: TRBD1; J gene: TRBJ1-2; CDR3 protein: CSVEGGTGAQRGYTF; CDR3 DNA: TGCAGCGTTGAAGGGGGGACAGGGGCACAGCGAGGCTACACCTTC
V gene: TRBV7-8; clone size: -; D gene: TRBD1; J gene: TRBJ2-7; CDR3 protein: CASSSGTGLYEQYF; CDR3 DNA: TGTGCCAGCAGTTCCGGGACAGGGTTGTACGAGCAGTACTTC
V gene: TRBV11-2; clone size: -; D gene: -; J gene: TRBJ2-1; CDR3 protein: CASSLDWATLNGPYNEQFF; CDR3 DNA: TGTGCCAGCAGCTTAGATTGGGCGACACTGAACGGCCCCTACAATGAGCAGTTCTTC
V gene: TRBV6-1; clone size: -; D gene: TRBD1; J gene: TRBJ2-3; CDR3 protein: CASSESTGGTDTQYF; CDR3 DNA: TGTGCCAGCAGTGAATCGACAGGGGGCACAGATACGCAGTATTTT
V gene: TRBV15; clone size: -; D gene: -; J gene: TRBJ2-5; CDR3 protein: CATSRDVTAQETQYF; CDR3 DNA: TGTGCCACCAGCAGAGATGTGACAGCCCAAGAGACCCAGTACTTC